Below, 26 T cell receptor beta chains from the same sample are listed, as sequenced in a study of blood T cell repertoires in COVID-19. Clones were read by immunoSEQ multiplex PCR, and TCRdb kept only the in-frame ones, dropping some. Found here are around 180,000 clones, over 75% of them singletons; the top ten hold approximately 9.8%. Material: peripheral blood. The receptors stem from a woman of 80 years or more with acute or convalescent COVID-19.

This clone occurred once. The chain has TRBV20-1 and TRBJ1-1; tentatively, D is TRBD1 (5 bases). Germline V gene data show CDR1 as DFQATT and CDR2 as SNEGSKA (reference sequence). This CDR3 contains 14 residues. Trimming cost V 3 bases and J 6 bases, with 17 bases left between them. The DNA for the CDR3 is TGCAGTGCTAGTGGGGCACCAGAGTGGGCTGAAGCTTTCTTT. Translation gives CSASGAPEWAEAFF.

The gene calls are TRBV6-2 or TRBV6-3 and TRBJ2-1; 9 bases line up with TRBD2. From germline, CDR1 is MNHEY and CDR2 SVGEGT. The J segment lost 2 bases and the V segment lost 4 bases, leaving 12 bases of the junction unmatched. This CDR3 has 18 residues. The CDR3 DNA is TGTGCCAGCAGTTTTGAATTTGGTGCTAGCGGGACCTACAATGAGCAGTTCTTC. The encoded protein is CASSFEFGASGTYNEQFF.

V and J are TRBV21-1 and TRBJ2-4; no check of the table's D call, TRBD2, against the DNA was made. TRBV21-1 is reported as a pseudogene. The CDR3 length is 16 residues. CDR3 coding DNA: TGTGCCAGCAGCATTAAGACCGACTTAGCCAAAAACATTCAGTACTTC. Encoded protein: CASSIKTDLAKNIQYF.

This chain links TRBV3-1 (or the pseudogene TRBV3-2) with TRBJ2-7; 10 nucleotides line up with TRBD1. The trim removed 3 bases at V and 7 bases at J, leaving 12 bases unmatched. Germline CDR1 LGHDT, CDR2 YNNKEL (reference sequence). This CDR3 contains 16 residues. This CDR3 reads CASSQDPGQGSVEQYF. In nucleotides, the CDR3 is TGTGCCAGCAGCCAGGACCCGGGACAGGGGTCTGTGGAGCAGTACTTC.

Note on this clone: Distinct nucleotide sequences in the sample also encode this CDR3. V gene TRBV19 combines with J gene TRBJ1-5; D is unresolved. Trimming took off 6 bases at V and 2 bases at J, with 11 bases between the two ends. From germline, CDR1 is LNHDA and CDR2 SQIVND (reference sequence). The CDR3 is made up of 14 amino acids. CDR3 sequence reads: CASSLRAGNQPQHF. The DNA for the CDR3 is TGTGCCAGTAGCCTGAGGGCCGGCAATCAGCCCCAGCATTTT.

J is TRBJ2-7 and V is TRBV5-1; the D gene is possibly TRBD2 (6 bases). Germline lookup yields CDR1 SGHRS and CDR2 YFSETQ. This CDR3 region has 15 residues. V lost 3 bases and J lost 3, with 16 bases in between. The CDR3 reads CASSWGTDLNYEQYF. CDR3 in DNA: TGCGCCAGCAGCTGGGGGACTGATCTGAACTACGAGCAGTACTTC.

This chain joins TRBV19 and TRBJ2-7, with no clear D. This CDR3 region has 13 residues. V dropped 8 bases and J dropped 4 bases, with 15 bases sitting between them. The germline gives CDR1 LNHDA, CDR2 SQIVND (reference sequence). In nucleotides, the CDR3 is TGTGCCAGTCGCGCTTTAGACACGTACGAGCAGTACTTC. Translation: CASRALDTYEQYF.

V is TRBV10-3 and J is TRBJ2-2, with 7 bases matching TRBD1. Germline V gives CDR1 ENHRY, CDR2 SYGVKD. With V trimmed by 0 bases and J by 5 bases, 3 bases remained unmatched. The CDR3 has 15 residues. The CDR3 loop reads CAISESGQLTGELFF. CDR3 bases: TGTGCCATCAGTGAGTCGGGACAGCTGACCGGGGAGCTGTTTTTT.

V usage is TRBV9 and J usage is TRBJ2-3; 10 nucleotides line up with TRBD2. The CDR3 is made up of 16 amino acids. The ends lost 3 bases at V and 2 bases at J; junction bases unmatched: 6. Germline lookup yields CDR1 SGDLS and CDR2 YYNGEE. The CDR3 DNA is TGTGCCAGCAGCGCTGTAGCGGGGGGAGTCACAGATACGCAGTATTTT. Translating it yields CASSAVAGGVTDTQYF. Drawing the rest from reference TRBV9 and TRBJ2-3, the complete variable domain is DSGVTQTPKHLITATGQRVTLRCSPRSGDLSVYWYQQSLDQGLQFLIQYYNGEERAKGNILERFSAQQFPDLHSELNLSSLELGDSALYFCASSAVAGGVTDTQYFGPGTRLTVL.

J is TRBJ1-3 and V is TRBV25-1; 8 nucleotides match TRBD1. This CDR3 is 17 amino acids long. The germline V gene has CDR1 MGHDK and CDR2 SYGVNS. V shed 3 bases and J 1 base; nucleotides not matched to a gene: 8. The CDR3 is CASSDHPDRGSGNTIYF. CDR3 DNA sequence: TGTGCCAGCAGTGATCACCCTGACAGGGGTTCTGGAAACACCATATATTTT.

This clone was counted a single time. V gene TRBV19 combines with J gene TRBJ1-2; TRBD1 aligns across 7 bases. The CDR3 is 16 residues long. V shed 8 bases and J 7 bases; nucleotides not matched to a gene: 19. Germline CDR1 reads LNHDA; CDR2 reads SQIVND (reference sequence). The CDR3 sequence: CASRGADRAFVSGYTF. The CDR3 bases are TGTGCCAGTCGAGGGGCCGACAGGGCGTTTGTAAGTGGCTACACCTTC. Together with reference TRBV19 and TRBJ1-2, the CDR3 gives the full variable domain: DGGITQSPKYLFRKEGQNVTLSCEQNLNHDAMYWYRQDPGQGLRLIYYSQIVNDFQKGDIAEGYSVSREKKESFPLTVTSAQKNPTAFYLCASRGADRAFVSGYTFGSGTRLTVV.

This clone was seen a handful of times. This chain uses TRBV12-5 with TRBJ1-5, with TRBD1 matching over 11 bases. The trim removed 5 bases at V and 0 bases at J, leaving 6 bases unmatched. From germline, CDR1 is LGHNT and CDR2 FRNRAP. This CDR3 comprises 17 residues. The CDR3 nucleotides read TGTGCTAGTGGTCGGACAGGGGGCGCTTATAGCAATCAGCCCCAGCATTTT. Amino acid sequence: CASGRTGGAYSNQPQHF.

The rearrangement joins TRBV3-1 (or the pseudogene TRBV3-2) to TRBJ2-7, with D hard to call. V was shortened by 0 bases and J by 9 bases, with 15 bases between the two germline ends. CDR3 length: 14 residues. Germline V gene data show CDR1 as LGHDT and CDR2 as YNNKEL (reference sequence). Here the CDR3 DNA reads TGTGCCAGCAGCCAAGACCCCCTGGCATCAACGCAGTACTTC. Translation gives CASSQDPLASTQYF.

DNA for the CDR3: TGTGCCAGCAGTGACGGGACTTCTAATGAAAAACTGTTTTTT. Residues: CASSDGTSNEKLFF. The genes are TRBV25-1 and TRBJ1-4; possible D gene TRBD1, 5 bases. The CDR3 has 14 amino acids. The V end was cut by 3 bases, the J end by 3 bases, with 8 bases between. The V gene's germline CDR1 is MGHDK and CDR2 SYGVNS.

This chain joins TRBV5-1 and TRBJ2-7, with 7 bases aligning to TRBD1. CDR3 length equals 14 residues. With 3 bases clipped from V and 2 bases from J, the junction kept 5 bases outside the gene matches. The germline V gene has CDR1 SGHRS and CDR2 YFSETQ. In DNA form, the CDR3 reads TGCGCCAGCAGCTCATCAACAGGGGCCTACGAGCAGTACTTC. Translating it yields CASSSSTGAYEQYF.

V and J are TRBV7-2 and TRBJ2-2; D unclear. Germline lookup yields CDR1 SGHTA and CDR2 FQGNSA. The V and J ends lost 5 bases and 4 bases respectively, with 8 bases between them. This CDR3 has 13 residues. The CDR3 spells CASSNPSTGELFF. As DNA, the CDR3 is TGTGCCAGCAGCAACCCGAGCACCGGGGAGCTGTTTTTT. The entire variable domain, with the rest obtained from reference TRBV7-2 and TRBJ2-2, is as follows: GAGVSQSPSNKVTEKGKDVELRCDPISGHTALYWYRQSLGQGLEFLIYFQGNSAPDKSGLPSDRFSAERTGGSVSTLTIQRTQQEDSAVYLCASSNPSTGELFFGEGSRLTVL.

The rearrangement uses TRBV27 and TRBJ1-2; the match to TRBD1 covers 9 bases. Per the germline V gene, CDR1 is MNHEY and CDR2 is SMNVEV (reference sequence). V lost 3 bases, J lost 1 base, and 6 bases stayed unmatched. This CDR3 has 16 residues. The chain's CDR3 is CASSFRDREDNYGYTF. In DNA form, the CDR3 reads TGTGCCAGCAGTTTCCGGGACAGGGAGGATAACTATGGCTACACCTTC.

This clone was counted only a few times. V and J are TRBV3-1 (or the pseudogene TRBV3-2) and TRBJ1-1; D unresolved. V was trimmed by 0 bases and J by 4 bases, leaving 6 bases between them. The CDR3 sequence is 13 residues long. Per the germline V gene, CDR1 is LGHDT and CDR2 is YNNKEL (reference sequence). The CDR3 spells CASSQDASTEAFF. CDR3 sequence (DNA): TGTGCCAGCAGCCAAGATGCCAGCACTGAAGCTTTCTTT.

Notes on this clone: One end of the junction does not line up with germline, which may come from a read error. V gene TRBV9 combines with J gene TRBJ2-7; D gene uncertain. The CDR3 spans 12 residues. Germline V gene lookup returns CDR1 SGDLS and CDR2 YYNGEE. The CDR3 reads CASNVEHYEQYF. Here the CDR3 DNA reads TGTGCCAGCAACGTAGAGCACTACGAGCAGTACTTC. The entire variable domain, with the rest obtained from reference TRBV9 and TRBJ2-7, is as follows: DSGVTQTPKHLITATGQRVTLRCSPRSGDLSVYWYQQSLDQGLQFLIQYYNGEERAKGNILERFSAQQFPDLHSELNLSSLELGDSALYFCASNVEHYEQYFGPGTRLTVT.

This sequence joins TRBV5-1 and TRBJ1-6; tentative D call: TRBD1 (6 bases). Trimming removed 0 bases at V and 8 bases at J, with 18 bases between. Per germline, CDR1 SGHRS and CDR2 YFSETQ. This CDR3 is built from 17 residues. CDR3 bases: TGCGCCAGCAGCTTGGCCTTTACGGGGGGCAATGATTCACCCCTCCACTTT. It codes for CASSLAFTGGNDSPLHF. The complete variable domain, with remaining parts taken from reference TRBV5-1 and TRBJ1-6, reads KAGVTQTPRYLIKTRGQQVTLSCSPISGHRSVSWYQQTPGQGLQFLFEYFSETQRNKGNFPGRFSGRQFSNSRSEMNVSTLELGDSALYLCASSLAFTGGNDSPLHFGNGTRLTVT.

This chain joins TRBV5-6 and TRBJ2-4; TRBD2 matches at 11 bases. The ends lost 2 bases at V and 7 bases at J; junction bases unmatched: 8. Germline V lookup: CDR1 SGHDT, CDR2 YYEEEE. This CDR3 region has 16 residues. The CDR3 loop reads CASSFSPTSGANIQYF. The CDR3 nucleotides are TGTGCCAGCAGCTTTTCCCCGACTAGCGGGGCCAACATTCAGTACTTC.

The chain combines TRBV5-1 with TRBJ2-7; a possible D gene is TRBD2 (5 bases). V was pared by 0 bases and J by 4 bases, with 14 bases between. The CDR3 runs to 15 residues. The germline CDR1 and CDR2 sequences are SGHRS and YFSETQ. The CDR3 DNA sequence: TGCGCCAGCAGCTTGGACGGGGTCTCGGGGTACGAGCAGTACTTC. It is translated as CASSLDGVSGYEQYF.

The rearrangement links TRBV7-9 to TRBJ2-3, with 7 bases that match TRBD1. CDR1 and CDR2 (germline): SEHNR, FQNEAQ (reference sequence). CDR3 length: 19 amino acids. The J segment lost 7 bases and the V segment lost 5 bases, leaving 24 bases of the junction unmatched. This chain's CDR3 is CASSLGTDGGGWLRYTQYF. The CDR3, as DNA: TGTGCCAGCAGCCTCGGGACAGATGGAGGTGGTTGGCTTAGGTATACGCAGTATTTT. Filled out from reference TRBV7-9 and TRBJ2-3, the complete variable domain reads DTGVSQNPRHKITKRGQNVTFRCDPISEHNRLYWYRQTLGQGPEFLTYFQNEAQLEKSRLLSDRFSAERPKGSFSTLEIQRTEQGDSAMYLCASSLGTDGGGWLRYTQYFGPGTRLTVL.

This clone was seen more than once but under ten times. The V gene is TRBV3-1 (or the pseudogene TRBV3-2), the J gene TRBJ1-2; TRBD1 agrees at 7 bases. Trimming at V came to 1 base and at J to 7 bases, leaving 6 bases not matched to a gene. Germline V CDR1 and CDR2: LGHDT, YNNKEL (reference sequence). This CDR3 has 14 amino acids. The CDR3 sequence: CASSQVDRAGGYTF. Written as DNA, the CDR3 is TGTGCCAGCAGCCAAGTAGACAGGGCTGGTGGCTACACCTTC.

The chain combines TRBV14 with TRBJ2-3; 7 bases align to TRBD1. V trimming: 4 bases; J trimming: 4 bases; junction bases outside the gene matches: 2. Germline CDR1 reads SGHDN; CDR2 reads FVKESK. The CDR3 is 13 residues long. The CDR3 protein is CASSPTGADTQYF. In DNA, the CDR3 is TGTGCCAGCAGCCCTACAGGGGCAGATACGCAGTATTTT.

The V call is TRBV2, the J call TRBJ2-5, with TRBD1 matching 7 bases. The CDR3 loop spans 15 amino acids. V shed 7 bases and J 2 bases; nucleotides not matched to a gene: 10. Germline V gene lookup returns CDR1 SNHLY and CDR2 FYNNEI. The CDR3 DNA is TGTGCCAGCACTTACTACTTGGGACAGCAAGAGACCCAGTACTTC. Translation: CASTYYLGQQETQYF.